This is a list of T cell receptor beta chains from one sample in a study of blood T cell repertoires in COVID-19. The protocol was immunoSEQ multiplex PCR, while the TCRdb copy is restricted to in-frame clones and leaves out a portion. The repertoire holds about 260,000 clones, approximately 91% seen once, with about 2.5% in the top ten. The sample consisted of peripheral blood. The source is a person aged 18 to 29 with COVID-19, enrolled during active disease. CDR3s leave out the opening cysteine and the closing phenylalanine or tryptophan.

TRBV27,ASSWGQNTEAF
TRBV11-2,ASSLAGGQETQY
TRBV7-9,ASSPPGQGAPLNTEAF
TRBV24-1,ATSDPSGSSLSGQF
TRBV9,ASSEGRAPGNTIY
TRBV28,ASSLLGGASGANVLT
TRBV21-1,ASSKARRYGQY
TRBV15,ATSREVPGTANTGELF
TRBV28,ASNIPGQVLGETQY
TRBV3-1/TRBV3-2,ASSPIEGAAYEQY
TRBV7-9,ASTSPAGTEAF
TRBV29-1,SVDPGTEQY
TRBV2,ASSDRGSFYGYT
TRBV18,ASSPPGSGSNEQF
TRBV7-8,ASSLAGDGYEQY
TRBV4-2,ASSQFAGSNEQY
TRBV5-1,ASSWGTGTNTEAF